The clone carrying this TCR beta chain appeared many times. Unique molecular identifier tags were affixed to discrete cDNA molecules. One entry per CDR3 protein results from TCRdb running MiXCR on the 5' RACE reads. The sample has about 20,000 distinct CDR3 sequences; approximately 4.6% are singletons. This sample stems from a study of early T cells in non-severe SARS-CoV-2 infection. Per the germline V gene, CDR1 is MNHEY and CDR2 is SVGAGI. The CDR3 is made up of 14 amino acids. Between the trimmed V and J ends, which lost 11 bases and 0 bases, there was a span of 11 bases. The chain uses TRBV6-5 and TRBJ1-6; D gene ambiguous. Sample: whole blood. The sequence derives from an adult who was a healthcare worker with PCR-confirmed SARS-CoV-2 infection or an uninfected control (not recorded which). The DNA of the CDR3 is TGTGCCGTACGGGGAGCCTCCTATAATTCACCCCTCCACTTT. Its translation: CAVRGASYNSPLHF.